These T cell receptor beta chains were read from a single sample in a study of blood T cell repertoires in COVID-19. This table comes from immunoSEQ multiplex PCR, and its TCRdb copy is limited to in-frame clones, with some not included. The data show tens of thousands of clones, with 87% seen just once and roughly 8% held by the top ten. The sequenced material came from peripheral blood. The receptors derive from a man aged 45-60 years with active COVID-19. Each CDR3 is given with its conserved first and last residue. The D gene is left open where the match is weak. A row's size may be missing; if present it is once, few, many or a size class.

d_call	v_call	j_call	clone_size	cdr3_aa	cdr3_nt
TRBD1	TRBV6-2/TRBV6-3	TRBJ2-1	.	CASSTGPGTGMGFEQFF	TGTGCCAGCAGTACGGGTCCCGGGACAGGGATGGGCTTCGAGCAGTTCTTC
TRBD1	TRBV5-1	TRBJ2-5	.	CASSPLGTAQETQYF	TGCGCCAGCAGCCCCCTCGGGACAGCTCAAGAGACCCAGTACTTC
.	TRBV3-1/TRBV3-2	TRBJ2-7	.	CASSQFNGSPHEQYF	TGTGCCAGCAGCCAATTTAACGGGAGCCCCCACGAGCAGTACTTC
.	TRBV7-2	TRBJ2-6	.	CASSFRQGRGSGANVLTF	TGTGCCAGCAGCTTTAGGCAGGGGAGGGGCTCTGGGGCCAACGTCCTGACTTTC
.	TRBV14	TRBJ1-2	many	CASSGGFRGYTF	TGTGCCAGCAGCGGGGGCTTTAGAGGCTACACCTTC
.	TRBV6-4	TRBJ1-4	.	CASSELGAAEKLFF	TGTGCCAGCAGTGAGCTGGGGGCGGCTGAAAAACTGTTTTTT
.	TRBV10-3	TRBJ2-6	.	CAISEFQISGANVLTF	TGTGCCATCAGTGAGTTTCAGATCTCTGGGGCCAACGTCCTGACTTTC
.	TRBV5-1	TRBJ2-1	.	CASSFGGPGNEQFF	TGCGCCAGCAGCTTCGGAGGGCCGGGGAATGAGCAGTTCTTC
TRBD1	TRBV10-3	TRBJ2-5	.	CAISPGQGGETQYF	TGTGCCATCAGTCCGGGACAGGGGGGAGAGACCCAGTACTTC
.	TRBV5-1	TRBJ1-2	.	CASSFELSGYGYTF	TGCGCCAGCAGCTTTGAACTGTCTGGCTATGGCTACACCTTC
TRBD2	TRBV10-1	TRBJ2-1	.	CASSLLAGGVYNEQFF	TGCGCCAGCAGTCTCCTAGCGGGGGGGGTATACAATGAGCAGTTCTTC
TRBD1	TRBV5-8	TRBJ1-4	.	CASSLAGQWREKLFF	TGTGCCAGCAGCTTGGCGGGACAGTGGAGGGAAAAACTGTTTTTT
TRBD1	TRBV28	TRBJ1-1	few	CASSSPYRGRVVGNEAFF	TGTGCCAGCAGTTCACCGTACAGGGGGCGCGTCGTCGGGAATGAAGCTTTCTTT
.	TRBV6-6	TRBJ2-7	few	CASSYSPRDNSYEQYF	TGTGCCAGCAGTTACTCACCCCGGGACAACTCCTACGAGCAGTACTTC
.	TRBV28	TRBJ1-2	.	CASTTAGYGYTF	TGTGCCAGCACCACCGCGGGGTATGGCTACACCTTC
.	TRBV24-1	TRBJ2-2	.	CAAGGVTPGELFF	TGTGCCGCCGGGGGAGTGACCCCCGGGGAGCTGTTTTTT
TRBD2	TRBV27	TRBJ2-2	.	CASSLSLLAGGPGELFF	TGTGCCAGCAGTTTATCGTTGCTAGCGGGAGGGCCCGGGGAGCTGTTTTTT
.	TRBV29-1	TRBJ1-1	.	CSVFPDSNTDTEAFF	TGCAGCGTCTTCCCGGACTCCAATACGGACACTGAAGCTTTCTTT
.	TRBV28	TRBJ1-2	.	CASSLIAGGGYTF	TGTGCCAGCAGTTTAATTGCCGGGGGAGGCTACACCTTC
TRBD1	TRBV12-5	TRBJ2-1	.	CASGSGQGSYNEQFF	TGTGCTAGTGGGTCTGGACAGGGGTCCTACAATGAGCAGTTCTTC
.	TRBV2	TRBJ2-3	.	CASKGDSTDTQYF	TGTGCCAGCAAGGGGGACAGCACAGATACGCAGTATTTT
.	TRBV28	TRBJ2-1	.	CASSSSVNEQFF	TGTGCCAGCAGTTCTAGTGTAAATGAGCAGTTCTTC
.	TRBV3-1/TRBV3-2	TRBJ2-3	.	CASSQVRDSTDTQYF	TGTGCCAGCAGCCAAGTCCGGGACTCCACAGATACGCAGTATTTT
.	TRBV3-1/TRBV3-2	TRBJ2-5	.	CASSRQQETQYF	TGTGCCAGCAGCCGGCAACAAGAGACCCAGTACTTC
.	TRBV11-2	TRBJ2-5	few	CASSPRTGRGETQYF	TGTGCCAGCAGCCCCCGGACAGGGAGGGGCGAGACCCAGTACTTC
.	TRBV27	TRBJ1-6	few	CASSMLTYNSPLHF	TGTGCCAGCAGTATGTTAACCTATAATTCACCCCTCCACTTT
.	TRBV25-1	TRBJ2-6	.	CASTDSPQGYVLTF	TGTGCCAGCACTGATTCACCCCAGGGCTACGTCCTGACTTTC
TRBD2	TRBV7-2	TRBJ2-2	.	CASSYGTSGSSANTGELFF	TGTGCCAGCAGCTACGGGACTAGCGGGAGTAGTGCGAACACCGGGGAGCTGTTTTTT
TRBD2	TRBV29-1	TRBJ2-1	once	CSVTSGGDGSYNEQFF	TGCAGCGTTACTAGCGGTGGAGATGGTTCCTACAATGAGCAGTTCTTC
TRBD2	TRBV28	TRBJ2-1	.	CASSAGTSGTSEQFF	TGTGCCAGCAGTGCCGGGACTAGCGGGACGAGTGAGCAGTTCTTC
.	TRBV30	TRBJ1-6	.	CAWSIGFARPSYNSPLHF	TGTGCCTGGAGTATCGGATTTGCGAGGCCCTCCTATAATTCACCCCTCCACTTT
.	TRBV12-2	TRBJ1-5	.	CARQSGGRSNQPQHF	TGTGCAAGACAGAGCGGGGGCCGAAGCAATCAGCCCCAGCATTTT
TRBD1	TRBV10-2	TRBJ1-1	.	CASGWDRGTEAFF	TGCGCCAGCGGGTGGGACAGGGGCACTGAAGCTTTCTTT
TRBD2	TRBV5-1	TRBJ2-1	.	CASSLVSGSNNEQFF	TGCGCCAGCAGCTTGGTAAGCGGGAGTAACAATGAGCAGTTCTTC
TRBD2	TRBV19	TRBJ2-1	.	CASKWTSGIGEQFF	TGTGCCAGTAAATGGACTAGCGGGATCGGTGAGCAGTTCTTC
.	TRBV9	TRBJ2-2	.	CASSAGQNTGELFF	TGTGCCAGCAGCGCGGGACAGAACACCGGGGAGCTGTTTTTT
TRBD1	TRBV6-5	TRBJ1-6	.	CASSSTGTGIPLHF	TGTGCCAGCAGTTCGACCGGGACAGGGATACCCCTCCACTTT
TRBD2	TRBV6-2/TRBV6-3	TRBJ2-7	once	CASSYPPAGAYEQYF	TGTGCCAGCAGCTATCCCCCGGCGGGGGCCTACGAGCAGTACTTC
TRBD1	TRBV4-1	TRBJ2-7	.	CASSQVGTGPYEQYF	TGCGCCAGCAGCCAAGTCGGGACAGGGCCCTACGAGCAGTACTTC
.	TRBV2	TRBJ1-1	few	CASEGPQGRTEAFF	TGTGCCAGCGAGGGCCCGCAGGGGCGCACTGAAGCTTTCTTT
TRBD1	TRBV7-9	TRBJ2-7	.	CASSLAGQNGQYF	TGTGCCAGCAGCTTAGCGGGACAGAACGGGCAGTACTTC
.	TRBV24-1	TRBJ2-5	.	CATSDSPRGPGETQYF	TGTGCCACCAGTGATTCCCCAAGGGGTCCCGGAGAGACCCAGTACTTC
TRBD2	TRBV28	TRBJ2-7	once	CASEAGGPMNPYEQYF	TGTGCCAGCGAAGCGGGAGGGCCAATGAATCCCTACGAGCAGTACTTC
TRBD2	TRBV24-1	TRBJ2-3	.	CATSRASGGSDTQYF	TGTGCCACCTCTCGGGCTAGCGGGGGGTCAGATACGCAGTATTTT
.	TRBV30	TRBJ1-1	.	CAWSSQMNTEAFF	TGTGCCTGGAGTTCACAGATGAACACTGAAGCTTTCTTT